These T cell receptor beta chains were read from a single sample in a study of blood T cell repertoires in COVID-19. Some clones are missing from TCRdb's copy, which holds only in-frame ones; the method was immunoSEQ multiplex PCR. Of some 670,000 clones listed, 75% to 90% were seen once; the top ten hold roughly 0.25%. Input material: peripheral blood. The receptors derive from a woman younger than 30 with acute or convalescent COVID-19. Each CDR3 is given with its conserved first and last residue. D genes are given only for firm matches. Size is omitted from some rows. Given values are once, few, many or a class for expanded clones.

D	size	V	J	DNA	CDR3
NA	NA	TRBV6-2/TRBV6-3	TRBJ2-2	TGTGCCAGCAGTTACTCCAGCCAGGGCCGCACCGGGGAGCTGTTTTTT	CASSYSSQGRTGELFF
NA	NA	TRBV6-6	TRBJ1-5	TGTGCCAGCAAGGAGGGCAATAGCAATCAGCCCCAGCATTTT	CASKEGNSNQPQHF
NA	NA	TRBV5-6	TRBJ2-5	TGTGCCAGCAGCTTGAGCTCCGGGATAGGGACCCAGTACTTC	CASSLSSGIGTQYF
NA	NA	TRBV24-1	TRBJ1-2	TGTGCCACCAGTGACCGCGGACCGGGGGGATGGAGCTACACCTTC	CATSDRGPGGWSYTF
TRBD1	once	TRBV10-3	TRBJ1-4	TGTGCCATCAGGCCGGGACAGGAAGAAAAACTGTTTTTT	CAIRPGQEEKLFF
NA	NA	TRBV4-1	TRBJ1-6	TGCGCCAGCAGCCAACCCCCCTATGGGACAAAAAATTCACCCCTCCACTTT	CASSQPPYGTKNSPLHF
TRBD1	NA	TRBV27	TRBJ1-1	TGTGCCAGCAGTTTCGACAGGGGGACTAACTCGAACACTGAAGCTTTCTTT	CASSFDRGTNSNTEAFF
NA	NA	TRBV29-1	TRBJ2-7	TGCAGCGTTGAGGGGGGGGCCGGGAAAAATCCCTACGAGCAGTACTTC	CSVEGGAGKNPYEQYF
NA	few	TRBV11-2	TRBJ1-2	TGTGCCAGCAGCTTAGATGGCGGGAAGGAGTACTATGGCTACACCTTC	CASSLDGGKEYYGYTF
TRBD1	NA	TRBV30	TRBJ1-2	TGTGCCTGGACCCCGGGACAGGGGAAAATTTATGGCTACACCTTC	CAWTPGQGKIYGYTF
TRBD1	NA	TRBV6-2/TRBV6-3	TRBJ1-2	TGTGCCAGCAGTGTAAGACAGGGGGCCTACTATGGCTACACCTTC	CASSVRQGAYYGYTF
NA	NA	TRBV20-1	TRBJ2-7	TGCAGTGCTCCCACTAGGAACGAGCAGTACTTC	CSAPTRNEQYF
NA	NA	TRBV29-1	TRBJ2-4	TGCAGCGTTGTAGGTGAAGGGGGAGCCAAAAACATTCAGTACTTC	CSVVGEGGAKNIQYF
TRBD2	once	TRBV7-2	TRBJ2-5	TGTGCCAGCAGCTTAATAGGGACTAGCGGGGGGGCCGATCAAGAGACCCAGTACTTC	CASSLIGTSGGADQETQYF
TRBD2	NA	TRBV24-1	TRBJ2-7	TGTGCCACCCCCACTAGCGGGGGCCCCTCCTACGAGCAGTACTTC	CATPTSGGPSYEQYF
TRBD2	NA	TRBV11-2	TRBJ2-2	TGTGCCAGCAGCAAGGCGGGAGGGAGCAACACCGGGGAGCTGTTTTTT	CASSKAGGSNTGELFF
NA	once	TRBV7-9	TRBJ2-3	TGTGCCAGCAGCATCCCGTTAGATCCAGATACGCAGTATTTT	CASSIPLDPDTQYF
TRBD1	NA	TRBV14	TRBJ1-3	TGTGCCAGCAGCCAGACAGGGTCGGCTGGAAACACCATATATTTT	CASSQTGSAGNTIYF
TRBD1	NA	TRBV4-1	TRBJ2-1	TGCGCCAGCAGCCATCCGGGACAGGGGTACAATGAGCAGTTCTTC	CASSHPGQGYNEQFF
NA	NA	TRBV7-2	TRBJ1-5	TGTGCCAGCAGCTTAGTCCATAATCAGCCCCAGCATTTT	CASSLVHNQPQHF
NA	NA	TRBV3-1/TRBV3-2	TRBJ1-1	TGTGCCAGCAGCCAAGTGGGGCTTGGCACTGAAGCTTTCTTT	CASSQVGLGTEAFF
NA	NA	TRBV5-6	TRBJ1-1	TGTGCCAGCAGCTTGGGGGGCTTCCTGAACACTGAAGCTTTCTTT	CASSLGGFLNTEAFF
NA	NA	TRBV2	TRBJ1-2	TGTGCCAGCAGTGTTTTAGGCTACACCTTC	CASSVLGYTF
TRBD1	once	TRBV6-1	TRBJ1-5	TGTGCCAGCAGTCCAGGGACAGCAGATAATCAGCCCCAGCATTTT	CASSPGTADNQPQHF
NA	NA	TRBV4-2	TRBJ1-4	TGTGCCAGCAGCCAAGATTTAGGGGAAAATGAAAAACTGTTTTTT	CASSQDLGENEKLFF
TRBD1	NA	TRBV9	TRBJ1-1	TGTGCCAGCAGCGCAAACAGGGGGCTGGGTGAAGCTTTCTTT	CASSANRGLGEAFF
NA	once	TRBV12-3/TRBV12-4	TRBJ2-3	TGTGCCAGCAGTTTCTCCCAGGGTGAAGGGTATTTT	CASSFSQGEGYF
TRBD1	NA	TRBV24-1	TRBJ2-2	TGTGCCACCAGTGGTGGGACAGCATACACCGGGGAGCTGTTTTTT	CATSGGTAYTGELFF
NA	NA	TRBV6-5	TRBJ1-1	TGTGCCAGCATGGAATGGGGGGTATACACTGAAGCTTTCTTT	CASMEWGVYTEAFF
NA	NA	TRBV5-1	TRBJ1-1	TGCGCCAGCTCCGGGGGGGCTCACACTGAAGCTTTCTTT	CASSGGAHTEAFF
NA	NA	TRBV6-2/TRBV6-3	TRBJ1-2	TGTGCCAGCAGTAACCTTACGTGGCGCTACACCTTC	CASSNLTWRYTF
NA	NA	TRBV5-5	TRBJ2-7	TGTGCCAGCATCCCCTCAGGCGGGGTCCACGAGCAGTACTTC	CASIPSGGVHEQYF
NA	NA	TRBV11-3	TRBJ2-2	TGTGCCAGCACCCCCTCGGGAGGGGGCAAGACCGGGGAGCTGTTTTTT	CASTPSGGGKTGELFF
NA	NA	TRBV9	TRBJ1-1	TGTGCCAGCAGCCCCCCAGTGATGAACACTGAAGCTTTCTTT	CASSPPVMNTEAFF
TRBD1	NA	TRBV25-1	TRBJ2-5	TGTGCCAGCAGACCGACAGGGGGCTTAGAGACCCAGTACTTC	CASRPTGGLETQYF
NA	NA	TRBV15	TRBJ1-2	TGTGCCACCAGCAGAGATCGGCAGGCCTCCAGGACCTTC	CATSRDRQASRTF
NA	NA	TRBV6-4	TRBJ2-3	TGTGCCAGCAGTGACTCTGCGCGGGGGCCGCAGTATTTT	CASSDSARGPQYF
NA	NA	TRBV5-6	TRBJ1-6	TGTGCCAGCAGCTTTACGGACTATGGTTCACCCCTCCACTTT	CASSFTDYGSPLHF
NA	NA	TRBV6-4	TRBJ2-2	TGTGCCAGCGCCCAGCGTGTAGCCGGGGAGCTGTTTTTT	CASAQRVAGELFF
TRBD1	once	TRBV5-1	TRBJ1-3	TGCGCCAGCAGCCTTGGACAGGGGGCTATTTCAGGAAACACCATATATTTT	CASSLGQGAISGNTIYF
NA	NA	TRBV6-6	TRBJ1-1	TGTGCCAGCAGTCCAACGAGGTGGAAAGGGGTGGGGAACACTGAAGCTTTCTTT	CASSPTRWKGVGNTEAFF
TRBD1	NA	TRBV7-9	TRBJ1-1	TGTGCCAGCAGCTCTGGACAGGGACTAATGAACACTGAAGCTTTCTTT	CASSSGQGLMNTEAFF
NA	NA	TRBV5-1	TRBJ2-3	TGCGCCAGCAGCTGGGAGGGGGTGTCGGATACGCAGTATTTT	CASSWEGVSDTQYF
TRBD1	NA	TRBV11-3	TRBJ2-2	TGTGCCAGCAGCTACGGGACAGGGAACACCGGGGAGCTGTTTTTT	CASSYGTGNTGELFF
NA	NA	TRBV5-5	TRBJ1-2	TGTGCCAGCAGCCAGAATCAGGGGATCAATGGCTACACCTTC	CASSQNQGINGYTF
NA	NA	TRBV2	TRBJ2-2	TGTGCCAGCCAGGACAGAACCCTCACCGGGGAGCTGTTTTTT	CASQDRTLTGELFF
TRBD1	NA	TRBV11-3	TRBJ1-2	TGTGCCAGCAGCTCCCCAGGGGGCTATGGCTACACCTTC	CASSSPGGYGYTF
NA	NA	TRBV7-6	TRBJ1-5	TGTGCCAGCAGCTTAGCGGGGCTAGACAATCAGCCCCAGCATTTT	CASSLAGLDNQPQHF
NA	NA	TRBV28	TRBJ2-1	TGTGCCAGCAGTGTCTTGGAGTCCAGATACAATGAGCAGTTCTTC	CASSVLESRYNEQFF